This entry is about one TCR beta chain. Each CDR3 protein is one row after TCRdb ran MiXCR on the PCR reads. This sample has roughly 93,000 distinct CDR3 sequences; 45% to 50% occur once, and the top ten carry around 10%. V dropped 2 bases and J dropped 0 bases, with 10 bases sitting between them. Germline V gene data show CDR1 as SGHTA and CDR2 as FQGNSA. This CDR3 spans 15 amino acids. The sample originates from a study of CDR3 diversity in severe acne. The gene calls are TRBV7-2 and TRBJ1-2, with D tentatively TRBD1 (6 bases). Material for sequencing was blood. The TCR originated in a male donor with severe acne vulgaris. The CDR3 DNA reads as TGTGCCAGCAGCTTAACGGGACATGCTAACTATGGCTACACCTTC. Amino acid sequence: CASSLTGHANYGYTF.